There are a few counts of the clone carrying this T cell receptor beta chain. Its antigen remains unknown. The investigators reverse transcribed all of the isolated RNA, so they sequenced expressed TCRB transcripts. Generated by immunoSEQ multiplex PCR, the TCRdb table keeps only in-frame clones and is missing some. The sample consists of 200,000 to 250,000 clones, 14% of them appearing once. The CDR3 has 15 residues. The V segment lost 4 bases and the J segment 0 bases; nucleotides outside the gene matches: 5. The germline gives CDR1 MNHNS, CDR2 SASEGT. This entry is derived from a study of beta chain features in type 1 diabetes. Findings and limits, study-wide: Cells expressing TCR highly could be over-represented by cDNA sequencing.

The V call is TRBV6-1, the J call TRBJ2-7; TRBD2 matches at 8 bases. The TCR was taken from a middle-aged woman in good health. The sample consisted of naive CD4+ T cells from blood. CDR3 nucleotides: TGTGCCAGCAGTGTCTTAGCGGGGAGCTCCTACGAGCAGTACTTC. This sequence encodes CASSVLAGSSYEQYF.